The 11 T cell receptor beta chains listed next were all sequenced from one sample in a study of naive and memory T cell subsets. Both TRBC1 and TRBC2 were covered by a beta constant-region primer of two equimolar oligonucleotides. A single record per CDR3 protein comes from TCRdb applying MiXCR to the UMI-ligation and nested PCR reads. The data show 100,000 or so distinct CDR3 sequences, more than 6.5% seen once. Sequencing input: central memory CD4+ T cells from blood. These receptor sequences come from a human donor in good health.

In this sample, this clonotype turned up many times. The junction differs from germline at one of its ends, possibly a read error. The rearrangement joins TRBV6-2 or TRBV6-3 to TRBJ1-5, with D perhaps TRBD1 (5 bases). Germline-derived CDR1 and CDR2 are MNHEY and SVGEGT. The CDR3 loop spans 13 amino acids. This CDR3 is CASSYDSIQPQHF. Here the CDR3 DNA reads TGTGCCAGCAGTTACGACAGCATTCAGCCCCAGCATTTT.

This clonotype was observed a single time. As DNA, the CDR3 is TGTGCCAGCATTGAGCGGAGACCTCTATATTCCTACGAGCAGTACTTC. Translated: CASIERRPLYSYEQYF. The chain joins TRBV6-2 or TRBV6-3 to TRBJ2-7; a weak D match, TRBD2 (5 bases). Looked up from germline, CDR1 is MNHEY and CDR2 is SVGEGT. The ends were cut back, 7 bases at V and 1 base at J, with 20 bases in the middle. This CDR3 is built from 16 residues.

This clonotype was counted at least ten times. The rearrangement uses TRBV10-3 and TRBJ1-6; D remains ambiguous. The germline CDR1 and CDR2 sequences are ENHRY and SYGVKD. V dropped 7 bases and J dropped 1 base, with 5 bases sitting between them. The CDR3 has 13 amino acids. CDR3 DNA: TGTGCCATCACGGGGTCCTATAATTCACCCCTCCACTTT. The encoded protein is CAITGSYNSPLHF.

Only a few counts were recorded for this clonotype. The CDR3 protein is CATSGQTSGRLNEQFF. CDR3 in DNA: TGTGCCACCAGTGGGCAGACTAGCGGGAGGCTCAATGAGCAGTTCTTC. V and J are TRBV24-1 and TRBJ2-1; TRBD2 agrees at 13 bases. This CDR3 spans 16 amino acids. Germline lookup yields CDR1 KGHDR and CDR2 SFDVKD. Unmatched junction bases numbered 6, after V lost 5 bases and J lost 6 bases.

This clonotype was detected many times. The CDR3 loop reads CASSLILKVGGNTIYF. The CDR3 nucleotides read TGTGCCAGCAGCTTAATCCTGAAGGTCGGAGGAAACACCATATATTTT. The chain recombines TRBV7-3 with TRBJ1-3; no clear D gene. Trimming pared 1 base from V and 4 bases from J, leaving 14 bases between. CDR1 is SGHTA and CDR2 is FQGTGA in the germline V gene. The CDR3 has 16 residues.

This clonotype was recorded many times. V is TRBV19 and J is TRBJ2-3, with 15 bases that match TRBD2. The V and J ends lost 4 bases and 6 bases, in that order; junction bases with no gene match: 5. This CDR3 comprises 16 residues. Germline-derived CDR1 and CDR2 are LNHDA and SQIVND (reference sequence). CDR3 region: CASSTPGLAGGDTQYF. The CDR3, as DNA: TGTGCCAGTAGTACCCCAGGACTAGCGGGAGGGGATACGCAGTATTTT.

This clonotype showed up many times. The V and J genes are TRBV25-1 and TRBJ1-1; TRBD1 aligns across 7 bases. V trimming: 6 bases; J trimming: 12 bases; junction bases outside the gene matches: 16. The germline V gene has CDR1 MGHDK and CDR2 SYGVNS. The CDR3 is 14 residues long. The CDR3 region is CASRPNIRGAGTFF. As DNA, the CDR3 is TGTGCCAGCAGACCAAATATCAGGGGGGCAGGGACTTTCTTT.

This clonotype was counted only a few times. This rearrangement joins TRBV30 to TRBJ2-3, with D tentatively TRBD2 (7 bases). The CDR3 length is 17 residues. V was pared by 5 bases and J by 8 bases, with 29 bases between. Germline V gene sequence: CDR1 GTSNPN, CDR2 SVGIG (reference sequence). CDR3 nucleotides: TGTGCCTGGGGGTCCCCCGTGAAAGGGGGGGCGGGAGCTACGCAGTATTTT. This codes for CAWGSPVKGGAGATQYF.

The rearrangement joins TRBV6-2 or TRBV6-3 to TRBJ2-1; D is unclear. Germline CDR1 reads MNHEY; CDR2 reads SVGEGT. CDR3 length equals 13 residues. Trimming stripped 7 bases from V and 2 bases from J, with 9 bases between. The CDR3 is CASTPNAYNEQFF. The CDR3 DNA follows: TGTGCCAGCACTCCTAACGCCTACAATGAGCAGTTCTTC.

In this sample, this clonotype turned up a few times. This chain links TRBV6-5 with TRBJ1-1; possibly TRBD1 for D (6 bases). V lost 6 bases, J lost 3 bases, and 14 bases lay in between. The germline V gene has CDR1 MNHEY and CDR2 SVGAGI. The CDR3 is 14 amino acids. CDR3 region: CASRRLDSYTEAFF. DNA of the CDR3: TGTGCCAGCAGACGTCTGGACAGCTACACTGAAGCTTTCTTT.

The rearrangement joins TRBV20-1 to TRBJ2-1; TRBD2 matches at 11 bases. This CDR3 has 14 residues. Per the germline V gene, CDR1 is DFQATT and CDR2 is SNEGSKA (reference sequence). The ends lost 6 bases at V and 7 bases at J; junction bases unmatched: 8. CDR3 nucleotide sequence: TGCAGTGCAGTGCTAGCGGGAGGTGGTAATGAGCAGTTCTTC. As protein: CSAVLAGGGNEQFF.